These 5 T cell receptor beta chains share one sample of origin, sequenced in a study of shared T cell receptors in the human thymus (dated by TCRdb to about 2021). The library was generated by the immunoSEQ multiplex PCR assay. The immuneACCESS repertoire file appears here via TCRdb, limited to in-frame rearrangements. These files lack a portion of the clones; in checked studies, under half of the deficit traces to unresolved V genes, and the cause of the others is not known. Counted in this sample were some 660,000 clones; approximately 87% of them appeared once. 0.0094% of the sample goes to the ten largest clones. The same specimen was also included in a second study, on human thymus T cells.

Sequencing was carried out using thymocytes. Receptors were obtained from a boy in the first two years of life with a congenital heart defect. Donor details come from another sample of the same person, matched by shared clones.

V gene TRBV5-1 combines with J gene TRBJ1-1; a weak D match, TRBD1 (6 bases). This CDR3 spans 15 amino acids. Germline CDR1 and CDR2: SGHRS and YFSETQ. Trimming removed 0 bases from V and 4 bases from J, with 13 bases in between. The CDR3 loop reads CASSLERGQFTEAFF. As DNA, the CDR3 is TGCGCCAGCAGCTTGGAGAGGGGACAATTCACTGAAGCTTTCTTT. The full variable domain, rest sourced from reference TRBV5-1 and TRBJ1-1, is KAGVTQTPRYLIKTRGQQVTLSCSPISGHRSVSWYQQTPGQGLQFLFEYFSETQRNKGNFPGRFSGRQFSNSRSEMNVSTLELGDSALYLCASSLERGQFTEAFFGQGTRLTVV.

The chain has TRBV14 and TRBJ2-6, with a tentative D call TRBD2 (6 bases). The CDR3 length is 16 residues. The V end was cut by 0 bases, the J end by 3 bases, with 9 bases between. Germline V lookup: CDR1 SGHDN, CDR2 FVKESK. The CDR3: CASSQDRRVGANVLTF. In nucleotides, the CDR3 is TGTGCCAGCAGCCAAGACCGGAGGGTTGGGGCCAACGTCCTGACTTTC. The entire variable domain, with the rest obtained from reference TRBV14 and TRBJ2-6, is as follows: EAGVTQFPSHSVIEKGQTVTLRCDPISGHDNLYWYRRVMGKEIKFLLHFVKESKQDESGMPNNRFLAERTGGTYSTLKVQPAELEDSGVYFCASSQDRRVGANVLTFGAGSRLTVL.

The rearrangement links TRBV5-1 to TRBJ2-7, with 10 positions matching TRBD1. Germline-derived CDR1 and CDR2 are SGHRS and YFSETQ. The CDR3 totals 14 residues. V was pared by 4 bases and J by 6 bases, with 7 bases of the junction left unmatched. In DNA, the CDR3 is TGCGCCAGCAGCACTGGACAGGGGGTAGGCGAGCAGTACTTC. Translating gives CASSTGQGVGEQYF.

The chain joins TRBV4-1 to TRBJ2-1; D is possibly TRBD1 (6 bases). The CDR3 is 16 residues long. V shed 3 bases and J shed 4 bases, with 16 bases lying between them. CDR1 MGHRA and CDR2 YSYEKL come from the germline V gene. CDR3 region: CASSQVTGEIYNEQFF. DNA of the CDR3: TGCGCCAGCAGCCAGGTGACAGGAGAAATTTACAATGAGCAGTTCTTC.

CDR3 in amino acids: CASSLRLTDTEAFF. The CDR3 region has the DNA TGTGCCAGCAGCTTACGTTTGACAGACACTGAAGCTTTCTTT. The rearrangement links TRBV11-2 to TRBJ1-1; possibly TRBD1 for D (5 bases). Germline V gene lookup returns CDR1 SGHAT and CDR2 FQNNGV. V dropped 2 bases and J dropped 3 bases, with 10 bases sitting between them. The CDR3 sequence is 14 residues long. Supplemented by reference TRBV11-2 and TRBJ1-1, the full variable domain reads EAGVAQSPRYKIIEKRQSVAFWCNPISGHATLYWYQQILGQGPKLLIQFQNNGVVDDSQLPKDRFSAERLKGVDSTLKIQPAKLEDSAVYLCASSLRLTDTEAFFGQGTRLTVV.